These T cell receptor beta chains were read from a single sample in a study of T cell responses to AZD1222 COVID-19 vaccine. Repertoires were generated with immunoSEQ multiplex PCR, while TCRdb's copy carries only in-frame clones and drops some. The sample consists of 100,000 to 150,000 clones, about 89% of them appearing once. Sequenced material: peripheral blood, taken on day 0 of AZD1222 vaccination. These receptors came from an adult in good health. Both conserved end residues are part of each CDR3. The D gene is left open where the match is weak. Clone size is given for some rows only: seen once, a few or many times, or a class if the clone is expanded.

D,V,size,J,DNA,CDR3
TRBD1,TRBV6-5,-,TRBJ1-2,TGTGCCACGGGCAGAGGGGACAGTGGCTACACCTTC,CATGRGDSGYTF
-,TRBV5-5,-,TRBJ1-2,TGTGCCAGCAGCTCCTCTCCCGTCAGGGAGGACTATGGCTACACCTTC,CASSSSPVREDYGYTF
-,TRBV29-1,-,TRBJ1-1,TGCAGCGTTGAAGATGGGCCCACTGAAGCTTTCTTT,CSVEDGPTEAFF
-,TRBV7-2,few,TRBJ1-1,TGTGCCAGCAGCCCCAATCGTAGGGAAGCTTTCTTT,CASSPNRREAFF
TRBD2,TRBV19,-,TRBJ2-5,TGTGCCAGTAGTATTCCTGGGACTAGCGAACTCCAAGAGACCCAGTACTTC,CASSIPGTSELQETQYF
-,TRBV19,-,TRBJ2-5,TGTGCCAGTAGTCTGGAGCTGTACAGACAAGAGACCCAGTACTTC,CASSLELYRQETQYF
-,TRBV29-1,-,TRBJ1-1,TGCAGCGGCCTCAGGTATTTGAACACTGAAGCTTTCTTT,CSGLRYLNTEAFF
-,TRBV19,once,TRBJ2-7,TGTGCCAGTAGTATCAGGCTTGGAGGCTACGAGCAGTACTTC,CASSIRLGGYEQYF
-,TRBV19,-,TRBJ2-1,TGTGCCAGTAGTATTCGGACCTCCTACAATGAGCAGTTCTTC,CASSIRTSYNEQFF
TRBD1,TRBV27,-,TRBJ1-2,TGTGCCAGCAGCGAACAGGGGGGCGATGGCTACACCTTC,CASSEQGGDGYTF
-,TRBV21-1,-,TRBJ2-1,TGTGCCAGCAGCACGAGACTAGCTCACAATGAGCAGTTCTTC,CASSTRLAHNEQFF
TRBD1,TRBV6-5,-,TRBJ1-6,TGTGCCAGCAGGACAGGGGAGGGTACTAATTCACCCCTCCACTTT,CASRTGEGTNSPLHF
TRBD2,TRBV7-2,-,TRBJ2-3,TGTGCCAGCAGCTTATCAGGCAGGAGTGCGGGAGGGAGGACAGATACGCAGTATTTT,CASSLSGRSAGGRTDTQYF
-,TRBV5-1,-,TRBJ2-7,TGCGCCAGCAGCCCAGGATTCGACAGCAGCCCCTACGAGCAGTACTTC,CASSPGFDSSPYEQYF
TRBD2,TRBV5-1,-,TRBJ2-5,TGCGCCAGCAGCTTGGTAGGGACTAGCGGGAGGGAGTACCAAGAGACCCAGTACTTC,CASSLVGTSGREYQETQYF
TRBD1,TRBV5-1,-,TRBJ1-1,TGCGCCAGCAGCTCCGCTAGGACAGGGGAAATCATGCAGGAAGCTTTCTTT,CASSSARTGEIMQEAFF
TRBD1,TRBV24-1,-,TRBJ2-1,TGTGCCACCAGTGATTTGCAACAGGGGGGTTACAATGAGCAGTTCTTC,CATSDLQQGGYNEQFF
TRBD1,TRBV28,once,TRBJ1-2,TGTGCCAGCAGTTTAAGGGGGACAGGGGGCTATGGCTACACCTTC,CASSLRGTGGYGYTF
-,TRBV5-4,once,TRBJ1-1,TGTGCCAGCCATTACGCCGGGCGGAACACTGAAGCTTTCTTT,CASHYAGRNTEAFF
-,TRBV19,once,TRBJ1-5,TGTGCCAGTAGTATTGCAGGGTTGGGTCAGCCCCAGCATTTT,CASSIAGLGQPQHF
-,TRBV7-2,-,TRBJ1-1,TGTGCCAGCGGCGAACAGGGCCGAGGTGAAGCTTTCTTT,CASGEQGRGEAFF
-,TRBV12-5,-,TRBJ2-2,TGTGCTAGTGGTTTATGGGGGGCGAGCACCGGGGAGCTGTTTTTT,CASGLWGASTGELFF
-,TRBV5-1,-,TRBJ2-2,TGCGCCAGCAGCCCGGGTCGGCGGAACGGGGAGCTGTTTTTT,CASSPGRRNGELFF
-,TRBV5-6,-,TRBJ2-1,TGTGCCAGCAGCTCAGTGGGTTGGGGTACCCCCTACAATGAGCAGTTCTTC,CASSSVGWGTPYNEQFF
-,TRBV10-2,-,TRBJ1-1,TGCGCCATGTCATCGACAGGATATGAAGCTTTCTTT,CAMSSTGYEAFF
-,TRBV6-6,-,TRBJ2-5,TGTGCCAGCACCACCGCAGGGTGGGAAGAGACCCAGTACTTC,CASTTAGWEETQYF
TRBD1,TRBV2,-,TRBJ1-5,TGTGCCAGCAGGAAGGGACAGGGCAATCAGCCCCAGCATTTT,CASRKGQGNQPQHF
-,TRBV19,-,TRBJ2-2,TGTGCCAGTAAGGACTACGGGAAGACCGGGGAGCTGTTTTTT,CASKDYGKTGELFF
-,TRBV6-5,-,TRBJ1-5,TGTGCCAGCAGTTATAATTTGGGTAGCAATCAGCCCCAGCATTTT,CASSYNLGSNQPQHF
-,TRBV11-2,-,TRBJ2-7,TGTGCCAGCAGCTTAAATCCAGGGATCGGCTACGAGCAGTACTTC,CASSLNPGIGYEQYF
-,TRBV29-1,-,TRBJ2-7,TGCAGCGTCGCGAAACGTGGGGGACCCTACGAGCAGTACTTC,CSVAKRGGPYEQYF
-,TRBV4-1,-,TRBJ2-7,TGCGCCAGCAGCCAAGATTTTCCAGGGGCAAGCTCCTACGAGCAGTACTTC,CASSQDFPGASSYEQYF
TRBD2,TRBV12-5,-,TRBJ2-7,TGTGCTAGTGGTTTGGCAGGGCTAGCGGTCCCGAGCTCCTACGAGCAGTACTTC,CASGLAGLAVPSSYEQYF